Listed below are T cell receptor beta chains from one sample, sequenced in a study of control samples from healthy donors and cancer patients. Sequencing used immunoSEQ multiplex PCR; TCRdb keeps in-frame clones, though not all of them. In the table there are 70,000 or so clones, about 80% of which are singletons. Sequenced: PBMCs. All receptors come from a woman aged 50 to 60 with lung cancer. Both conserved end residues are part of each CDR3. The D gene is left open where the match is weak. Clone size, where shown, is once, few, many, or a class for clones that have expanded.

CDR3aa: CASSEPGQGIAEAFF
CDR3nt: TGTGCCAGCAGTGAGCCGGGACAGGGAATCGCTGAAGCTTTCTTT
v_gene: TRBV28
abundance: NA
d_gene: TRBD1
j_gene: TRBJ1-1

CDR3aa: CAWSIGFTNYGYTF
CDR3nt: TGTGCCTGGAGTATAGGCTTTACTAACTATGGCTACACCTTC
v_gene: TRBV30
abundance: NA
d_gene: NA
j_gene: TRBJ1-2

CDR3aa: CSASPQGNSPLHF
CDR3nt: TGCAGTGCTAGTCCGCAGGGAAATTCACCCCTCCACTTT
v_gene: TRBV20-1
abundance: NA
d_gene: NA
j_gene: TRBJ1-6

CDR3aa: CASSPVTGFESPLHF
CDR3nt: TGCGCCAGCAGCCCGGTTACAGGGTTCGAGTCACCCCTCCACTTT
v_gene: TRBV5-1
abundance: few
d_gene: NA
j_gene: TRBJ1-6

CDR3aa: CASSDSTSGGTDTQYF
CDR3nt: TGTGCCAGCAGTGACTCGACTAGCGGGGGAACAGATACGCAGTATTTT
v_gene: TRBV6-4
abundance: NA
d_gene: TRBD2
j_gene: TRBJ2-3

CDR3aa: CASRRGGFSMSNQPQHF
CDR3nt: TGTGCCAGTAGGAGGGGAGGGTTTAGTATGAGCAATCAGCCCCAGCATTTT
v_gene: TRBV19
abundance: NA
d_gene: NA
j_gene: TRBJ1-5

CDR3aa: CASSPTGDHEAFF
CDR3nt: TGTGCCAGCAGCCCAACAGGGGACCATGAAGCTTTCTTT
v_gene: TRBV6-5
abundance: NA
d_gene: TRBD1
j_gene: TRBJ1-1

CDR3aa: CSANSATNEKLFF
CDR3nt: TGCAGCGCCAACAGTGCAACTAATGAAAAACTGTTTTTT
v_gene: TRBV29-1
abundance: NA
d_gene: NA
j_gene: TRBJ1-4

CDR3aa: CASSLRGQGPHGELFF
CDR3nt: TGTGCCAGCAGCTTAAGGGGACAGGGTCCCCACGGGGAGCTGTTTTTT
v_gene: TRBV7-3
abundance: once
d_gene: TRBD1
j_gene: TRBJ2-2

CDR3aa: CASTTSRDQPQHF
CDR3nt: TGTGCCAGCACCACAAGCCGGGATCAGCCCCAGCATTTT
v_gene: TRBV27
abundance: NA
d_gene: NA
j_gene: TRBJ1-5

CDR3aa: CASSLQGTNTEAFF
CDR3nt: TGTGCCAGCAGCTTACAGGGAACCAACACTGAAGCTTTCTTT
v_gene: TRBV5-8
abundance: NA
d_gene: NA
j_gene: TRBJ1-1

CDR3aa: CASSEPGRNTIYF
CDR3nt: TGTGCCAGCAGTGAACCCGGGAGAAACACCATATATTTT
v_gene: TRBV25-1
abundance: NA
d_gene: NA
j_gene: TRBJ1-3

CDR3aa: CSARTKAFF
CDR3nt: TGCAGTGCTAGAACTAAAGCTTTCTTT
v_gene: TRBV20-1
abundance: NA
d_gene: NA
j_gene: TRBJ1-1

CDR3aa: CASTSLKPDRRQETQYF
CDR3nt: TGTGCCAGCACCTCCCTAAAGCCGGACAGGAGACAAGAGACCCAGTACTTC
v_gene: TRBV5-6
abundance: NA
d_gene: TRBD1
j_gene: TRBJ2-5

CDR3aa: CASTTRTGGPSEQYF
CDR3nt: TGTGCCAGCACAACGAGGACGGGGGGGCCCTCCGAGCAGTACTTC
v_gene: TRBV6-6
abundance: NA
d_gene: TRBD2
j_gene: TRBJ2-7

CDR3aa: CASSDAGTGSTDTQYF
CDR3nt: TGCGCCAGCAGCGACGCCGGGACAGGGTCAACAGATACGCAGTATTTT
v_gene: TRBV5-1
abundance: NA
d_gene: TRBD1
j_gene: TRBJ2-3

CDR3aa: CASSTRDRDIGELFF
CDR3nt: TGCGCCAGCAGCACCCGGGACAGGGATATCGGGGAGCTGTTTTTT
v_gene: TRBV4-3
abundance: NA
d_gene: TRBD1
j_gene: TRBJ2-2

CDR3aa: CASSEGTGELFF
CDR3nt: TGTGCCAGCAGTGAGGGGACCGGGGAGCTGTTTTTT
v_gene: TRBV6-1
abundance: NA
d_gene: NA
j_gene: TRBJ2-2

CDR3aa: CASSLELTGHRELFF
CDR3nt: TGTGCCAGCAGCTTGGAGCTGACAGGGCACCGGGAGCTGTTTTTT
v_gene: TRBV5-6
abundance: NA
d_gene: TRBD1
j_gene: TRBJ2-2

CDR3aa: CATSDPNRGGTEAFF
CDR3nt: TGTGCCACCAGCGATCCGAACAGGGGTGGAACTGAAGCTTTCTTT
v_gene: TRBV24-1
abundance: once
d_gene: TRBD1
j_gene: TRBJ1-1

CDR3aa: CASSQGRANTEAFF
CDR3nt: TGCGCCAGCAGCCAAGGACGGGCGAACACTGAAGCTTTCTTT
v_gene: TRBV4-3
abundance: NA
d_gene: NA
j_gene: TRBJ1-1

CDR3aa: CASSLTLNTEAFF
CDR3nt: TGTGCCAGCAGCCTTACACTGAACACTGAAGCTTTCTTT
v_gene: TRBV6-2/TRBV6-3
abundance: NA
d_gene: NA
j_gene: TRBJ1-1

CDR3aa: CASSLNRQTGNSGNTIYF
CDR3nt: TGTGCCAGCAGTTTGAACCGACAAACAGGCAACTCTGGAAACACCATATATTTT
v_gene: TRBV28
abundance: once
d_gene: NA
j_gene: TRBJ1-3

CDR3aa: CASSARARGLSGNTIYF
CDR3nt: TGCGCCAGCAGTGCCCGGGCGAGGGGCCTTTCTGGAAACACCATATATTTT
v_gene: TRBV10-1
abundance: NA
d_gene: NA
j_gene: TRBJ1-3

CDR3aa: CASSLGTPEAFF
CDR3nt: TGTGCCAGCAGCTTGGGGACCCCTGAAGCTTTCTTT
v_gene: TRBV5-6
abundance: NA
d_gene: NA
j_gene: TRBJ1-1

CDR3aa: CASRALERGGFKTQYF
CDR3nt: TGTGCCAGCAGGGCACTGGAGCGGGGGGGCTTCAAGACCCAGTACTTC
v_gene: TRBV6-6
abundance: NA
d_gene: TRBD2
j_gene: TRBJ2-5

CDR3aa: CASSYAHDRTYEQYF
CDR3nt: TGTGCCAGCAGCTACGCTCATGACAGAACCTACGAGCAGTACTTC
v_gene: TRBV7-2
abundance: few
d_gene: NA
j_gene: TRBJ2-7

CDR3aa: CASSLGASLITEAFF
CDR3nt: TGTGCCAGCAGCTTAGGCGCGTCGCTGATTACTGAAGCTTTCTTT
v_gene: TRBV7-9
abundance: few
d_gene: NA
j_gene: TRBJ1-1

CDR3aa: CASSDSKGGDTQYF
CDR3nt: TGTGCCAGCAGTGACTCTAAAGGCGGAGATACGCAGTATTTT
v_gene: TRBV6-4
abundance: NA
d_gene: NA
j_gene: TRBJ2-3

CDR3aa: CASILDGNTEAFF
CDR3nt: TGTGCCAGCATACTAGACGGGAACACTGAAGCTTTCTTT
v_gene: TRBV2
abundance: NA
d_gene: NA
j_gene: TRBJ1-1

CDR3aa: CASSGTANTGELFF
CDR3nt: TGTGCCAGCAGTGGGACTGCGAACACCGGGGAGCTGTTTTTT
v_gene: TRBV2
abundance: NA
d_gene: NA
j_gene: TRBJ2-2